This section outlines one T cell receptor beta chain sequence together with its context. This record belongs to a study of blood T cell repertoires in COVID-19. The wider study: Samples of COVID-19 (acute and convalescent) were obtained from the United States, Italy and Spain.

Original data processing: Estimation of nucleated cell counts was performed using reference gene primer amplification. Clones were sequenced by immunoSEQ multiplex PCR, and TCRdb holds only the in-frame ones, with some missing. The D gene and trimming were derived from the DNA, and the V and J assignments and clone size from that table. The sample has some 150,000 clones; around 87% are singletons. J was trimmed by 0 bases and V by 5 bases; bases with no gene match: 4. The CDR3 loop spans 14 amino acids. Per germline, CDR1 KGHSH and CDR2 LQKENI. Sequencing used peripheral blood. The chain has TRBV18 and TRBJ2-7; TRBD2 agrees at 7 bases. The receptor was derived from a woman between 35 and 50 years old with acute or convalescent COVID-19. The CDR3 loop is CASSSSGISYEQYF. The CDR3 DNA reads as TGTGCCAGCTCATCCAGCGGGATCTCCTACGAGCAGTACTTC.